Presented here are 29 T cell receptor beta chains from one specimen sequenced in a study of CD4 T cells in relation to SARS-CoV-2 and coronaviruses. The unexposed donors gave CD4+ T cells in about 2010-2019, prior to COVID-19. The cells were cultured for under 13 days before CD4+ T cells were isolated. The method was immunoSEQ multiplex PCR; TCRdb's version includes in-frame clones alone and lacks a portion of them. The repertoire holds nearly 30,000 clones, with about 80% as singletons. These receptors' antigens are unknown. Sample: CD4+ T cells from PBMCs, cultured in vitro. These receptors originate from a human donor in good health.

The J gene is TRBJ2-2, the V gene TRBV7-8, with D hard to call. Germline lookup yields CDR1 SGHVS and CDR2 FQNEAQ. With 5 bases removed from V and 0 bases from J, the gap between germline ends came to 13 bases. CDR3 size: 16 residues. CDR3 DNA sequence: TGTGCCAGCAGCCGAGGTGGCAGTTCGAACACCGGGGAGCTGTTTTTT. This codes for CASSRGGSSNTGELFF.

The chain carries TRBV27 and TRBJ2-3; D perhaps matches TRBD2 (6 bases). Trimming removed 5 bases from V and 9 bases from J, with 12 bases in between. There are 12 residues in the CDR3. The germline V gene encodes CDR1 MNHEY and CDR2 SMNVEV (reference sequence). The CDR3 loop reads CASSTSLETQYF. CDR3 nucleotide sequence: TGTGCCAGCAGTACTAGCCTTGAAACGCAGTATTTT.

The chain couples TRBV7-2 to TRBJ2-3; a possible D gene is TRBD1 (6 bases). The V gene lost 3 bases and the J gene lost 0 bases, with 7 bases spanning the gap. The CDR3 spans 14 residues. CDR1 SGHTA and CDR2 FQGNSA come from the germline V gene. The CDR3 region is CASSLRGSTDTQYF. The CDR3 nucleotides are TGTGCCAGCAGCTTGAGGGGGAGCACAGATACGCAGTATTTT.

The CDR3 DNA reads TGTGCCAGCAGTTCCGGCGGGGCCAACGTCCTGACTTTC. Translating gives CASSSGGANVLTF. The rearrangement links TRBV6-6 to TRBJ2-6, with D uncertain. The V and J ends lost 4 bases and 4 bases respectively, with 5 bases between them. The CDR3 runs 13 residues. The germline V gene has CDR1 MNHNY and CDR2 SVGAGI (reference sequence).

This clone appeared once. The chain uses TRBV6-2 or TRBV6-3 and TRBJ2-7; 8 nucleotides line up with TRBD2. CDR1 and CDR2 (germline): MNHEY, SVGEGT. With 5 bases clipped from V and 4 bases from J, the junction kept 7 bases outside the gene matches. CDR3 size: 14 residues. The CDR3 bases are TGTGCCAGCAGTGAGGGCGGGGGGCTGTACGAGCAGTACTTC. Amino acids: CASSEGGGLYEQYF.

V is TRBV30 and J is TRBJ2-3; D is unclear. Germline V CDR1 and CDR2: GTSNPN, SVGIG (reference sequence). This CDR3 region has 13 residues. V gave up 0 bases and J gave up 3 bases, with 7 bases separating them. Here the CDR3 reads CAWSVGATDTQYF. The CDR3 region has the DNA TGTGCCTGGAGTGTAGGAGCGACAGATACGCAGTATTTT.

This clone was detected only a few times. The CDR3: CASSVRDRGCEQYF. CDR3 in DNA: TGCGCCAGCAGCGTTAGGGACAGGGGTTGCGAGCAGTACTTC. The chain is built from TRBV10-2 and TRBJ2-7, with 10 bases aligning to TRBD1. The CDR3 contains 14 residues. J lost 6 bases, V lost 6 bases, and 8 bases had no gene match. Germline CDR1 is WSHSY and CDR2 is SAAADI.

V gene TRBV5-1 combines with J gene TRBJ1-1; TRBD1 is a possible D gene (5 bases). CDR3 size: 12 residues. Trimming shortened V by 5 bases and J by 6 bases, and 11 bases separated the two germline ends. Germline-derived CDR1 and CDR2 are SGHRS and YFSETQ. The CDR3 DNA follows: TGCGCCAGCAGAACGGGGGGGTCTGAAGCTTTCTTT. Translating it yields CASRTGGSEAFF. The full variable domain, with the rest looked up from reference TRBV5-1 and TRBJ1-1, is KAGVTQTPRYLIKTRGQQVTLSCSPISGHRSVSWYQQTPGQGLQFLFEYFSETQRNKGNFPGRFSGRQFSNSRSEMNVSTLELGDSALYLCASRTGGSEAFFGQGTRLTVV.

A few counts support this clone. The chain is built from TRBV7-2 and TRBJ1-5; maybe TRBD1 (6 bases). Trimming cost V 5 bases and J 12 bases, with 14 bases left between them. This CDR3 is 12 amino acids long. CDR1 and CDR2 from the germline V gene are SGHTA and FQGNSA. The CDR3 protein is CASSQLGGLQHF. Here the CDR3 DNA reads TGTGCCAGCAGCCAGCTAGGGGGACTCCAGCATTTT.

The rearrangement joins TRBV6-5 to TRBJ1-3; D gene uncertain. The CDR3 is made up of 14 amino acids. Trimming removed 8 bases at V and 4 bases at J, with 15 bases between. Germline V gene lookup returns CDR1 MNHEY and CDR2 SVGAGI. The CDR3 loop reads CASDPRTTGNTIYF. The CDR3 bases are TGTGCCAGCGACCCCAGGACGACGGGAAACACCATATATTTT.

V is TRBV6-2 or TRBV6-3 and J is TRBJ2-3; 10 positions match TRBD1. The CDR3 spans 14 residues. Losses at the gene ends were 4 bases for V and 5 bases for J; bases not matched to a gene: 3. The V gene's germline CDR1 is MNHEY and CDR2 SVGEGT. The CDR3 loop is CASSSGQGLDTQYF. As DNA, the CDR3 is TGTGCCAGCAGTTCGGGACAGGGGTTAGATACGCAGTATTTT.

The genes are TRBV12-3 or TRBV12-4 and TRBJ2-1, with TRBD1 matching 7 bases. The CDR3 extends over 13 amino acids. The ends lost 9 bases at V and 9 bases at J; junction bases unmatched: 11. The CDR3, as DNA: TGTGCCAGTAGGGGGCTGGTAATTGGTGAGCAGTTCTTC. It codes for CASRGLVIGEQFF.

The V and J genes are TRBV3-1 (or the pseudogene TRBV3-2) and TRBJ1-1, with unresolved D. Germline CDR1 is LGHDT and CDR2 is YNNKEL (reference sequence). The CDR3 has 13 amino acids. Trimming took off 1 base at V and 3 bases at J, with 6 bases between the two ends. The CDR3 spells CASSQVQDTEAFF. The CDR3 bases are TGTGCCAGCAGCCAAGTTCAGGACACTGAAGCTTTCTTT.

This clone was detected once. The chain uses TRBV4-1 and TRBJ1-2; D is ambiguous. Per germline, CDR1 MGHRA and CDR2 YSYEKL. The CDR3 spans 13 residues. Trimming took off 0 bases at V and 5 bases at J, with 7 bases between the two ends. The CDR3 here is CASSQEAGYGYTF. CDR3 bases: TGCGCCAGCAGCCAAGAGGCGGGTTATGGCTACACCTTC.

The gene calls are TRBV9 and TRBJ2-3; 11 bases are shared with TRBD2. V was pared by 4 bases and J by 5 bases, with 9 bases of the junction left unmatched. Germline V gene lookup returns CDR1 SGDLS and CDR2 YYNGEE. The CDR3 is 16 amino acids. The CDR3 here is CASSPWLAGGGDTQYF. For the CDR3, the DNA is TGTGCCAGCAGCCCCTGGCTAGCGGGGGGCGGAGATACGCAGTATTTT. The variable domain in full, with the rest retrieved from reference TRBV9 and TRBJ2-3, is DSGVTQTPKHLITATGQRVTLRCSPRSGDLSVYWYQQSLDQGLQFLIQYYNGEERAKGNILERFSAQQFPDLHSELNLSSLELGDSALYFCASSPWLAGGGDTQYFGPGTRLTVL.

The chain links TRBV4-2 to TRBJ2-5, with 12 bases aligning to TRBD2. This CDR3 contains 19 residues. After removal of 5 bases from V and 2 bases from J, the junction contained 15 bases not matched to a gene. From germline, CDR1 is LGHNA and CDR2 YNFKEQ. The CDR3 reads CASSSTSLAGGPGQETQYF. The CDR3, as DNA: TGTGCCAGCAGCTCCACCTCCCTAGCGGGAGGGCCGGGTCAAGAGACCCAGTACTTC.

The rearrangement links TRBV19 to TRBJ2-3; a possible D gene is TRBD2 (5 bases). V was trimmed by 6 bases and J by 1 base, leaving 11 bases between them. CDR3 length: 14 residues. Germline CDR1 is LNHDA and CDR2 is SQIVND (reference sequence). CDR3 nucleotides: TGTGCCAGTAGCTTGGGAGACGGCACAGATACGCAGTATTTT. Protein: CASSLGDGTDTQYF. The full variable domain, in which reference TRBV19 and TRBJ2-3 provide the parts outside the CDR3, is DGGITQSPKYLFRKEGQNVTLSCEQNLNHDAMYWYRQDPGQGLRLIYYSQIVNDFQKGDIAEGYSVSREKKESFPLTVTSAQKNPTAFYLCASSLGDGTDTQYFGPGTRLTVL.

The DNA for the CDR3 is TGTGCCAGCAAGACAGGGCAACACTATGGCTACACCTTC. Residues: CASKTGQHYGYTF. The V and J genes are TRBV2 and TRBJ1-2; 7 bases fit TRBD1. V trimming: 7 bases; J trimming: 3 bases; junction bases outside the gene matches: 5. CDR1 and CDR2 from the germline V gene are SNHLY and FYNNEI. The CDR3 consists of 13 residues.

The chain carries TRBV19 and TRBJ2-5, with TRBD2 matching 12 bases. Germline V gene data show CDR1 as LNHDA and CDR2 as SQIVND (reference sequence). Trimming at V came to 5 bases and at J to 5 bases, leaving 6 bases not matched to a gene. This CDR3 spans 15 amino acids. The chain's CDR3 is CASSHRLAGVETQYF. DNA of the CDR3: TGTGCCAGTAGTCACCGACTAGCGGGAGTTGAGACCCAGTACTTC.

The chain links TRBV29-1 to TRBJ2-7; weak D call: TRBD2 (6 bases). Deletions cut 2 bases from V and 2 bases from J, with 16 bases between. Germline CDR1 SQVTM, CDR2 ANQGSEA. This CDR3 contains 15 residues. The chain's CDR3 is CSVEKLGGGTYEQYF. CDR3 in DNA: TGCAGCGTTGAAAAGCTGGGGGGAGGTACCTACGAGCAGTACTTC.

The V gene is TRBV6-5, the J gene TRBJ1-2, with D possibly matching TRBD1 (6 bases). Germline V gene lookup returns CDR1 MNHEY and CDR2 SVGAGI. CDR3 length: 12 amino acids. The V gene lost 5 bases and the J gene lost 8 bases, with 12 bases spanning the gap. The chain's CDR3 is CASSPRGAGYTF. The CDR3 bases are TGTGCCAGCAGTCCCCGGGGGGCGGGCTACACCTTC.

This sequence joins TRBV7-8 and TRBJ2-7, with 7 positions matching TRBD2. This CDR3 is built from 15 residues. V dropped 5 bases and J dropped 0; count of bases not matched to a gene: 7. CDR1 and CDR2 from the germline V gene are SGHVS and FQNEAQ. CDR3 in DNA: TGTGCCAGCAGCCTCCCGGCGGGGGTCTCCTACGAGCAGTACTTC. Translating it yields CASSLPAGVSYEQYF.

This chain uses TRBV12-3 or TRBV12-4 with TRBJ1-4, with D possibly matching TRBD1 (6 bases). V gave up 6 bases and J gave up 5 bases, with 10 bases separating them. CDR3 length equals 13 residues. The CDR3, as DNA: TGTGCCAGCAGCGGAGGGGGGAATGAAAAACTGTTTTTT. Protein sequence: CASSGGGNEKLFF.

V usage is TRBV19 and J usage is TRBJ2-1, with D unresolved. From germline, CDR1 is LNHDA and CDR2 SQIVND (reference sequence). This CDR3 comprises 15 residues. V lost 0 bases and J 4 bases, leaving 10 bases between the germline ends. The CDR3: CASSIDGIGYNEQFF. The CDR3 coding sequence is TGTGCCAGTAGTATAGATGGGATTGGGTACAATGAGCAGTTCTTC.

This clone was observed a handful of times. The chain has TRBV4-1 and TRBJ2-7, with 8 bases that match TRBD1. The CDR3 has 14 amino acids. V dropped 5 bases and J dropped 1; count of bases not matched to a gene: 4. Germline CDR1 and CDR2: MGHRA and YSYEKL. The CDR3 sequence is CASSDRQGSYEQYF. In DNA, the CDR3 is TGCGCCAGCAGCGATAGACAGGGGTCCTACGAGCAGTACTTC.

The CDR3 here is CASSILGTETYEQYF. The CDR3, as DNA: TGTGCCAGCAGCATACTGGGGACGGAAACCTACGAGCAGTACTTC. The V and J genes are TRBV7-2 and TRBJ2-7; D is perhaps TRBD1 or TRBD2 (5 bases each). The CDR3 is made up of 15 amino acids. V was clipped by 5 bases and J by 2 bases, with 16 bases between them. The germline V gene has CDR1 SGHTA and CDR2 FQGNSA.

This rearrangement joins TRBV16 to TRBJ2-7; D may be TRBD1 (6 bases). The CDR3 has 15 amino acids. With 0 bases removed from V and 1 base from J, the gap between germline ends came to 10 bases. In germline, CDR1 is KGHSY, CDR2 FQNENV. The CDR3, as DNA: TGTGCCAGCAGCCAATCCCCCACAGGGTCCTACGAGCAGTACTTC. Translation: CASSQSPTGSYEQYF.

V gene TRBV18 combines with J gene TRBJ2-6; D uncertain. The germline V gene has CDR1 KGHSH and CDR2 LQKENI. The CDR3 contains 15 residues. V lost 7 bases, J lost 2 bases, and 12 bases lay in between. The CDR3: CASFRAWAGANVLTF. CDR3 nucleotide sequence: TGTGCCAGCTTCAGAGCGTGGGCTGGGGCCAACGTCCTGACTTTC.

The gene calls are TRBV7-9 and TRBJ1-1; 7 nucleotides match TRBD1. Trimming removed 4 bases from V and 0 bases from J; junction bases left unmatched: 8. Germline values: CDR1 SEHNR, CDR2 FQNEAQ (reference sequence). This CDR3 has 16 residues. The CDR3 DNA is TGTGCCAGCAGCTATCCTCGGACAGGACTGAACACTGAAGCTTTCTTT. Protein: CASSYPRTGLNTEAFF.